Sequencing of this T cell receptor beta chain was carried out in a study of Graves' ophthalmopathy and Graves' hyperthyroidism. Whole-study findings and limits: Detected in blood as well were most expanded thyroid clonotypes with frequency above 0.001. Distinction of ophthalmopathy from stable hyperthyroidism by a 13-signature model reached roughly 87% sensitivity and more than 65% specificity.

This clonotype was recorded at least ten times. The target antigen is unknown. A clone one base away is much larger, so this may be a read error. No conserved phenylalanine or tryptophan ends this CDR3, so it is likely a read error. V lost 1 base to trimming and J lost 1 base, with 8 bases between them. The CDR3 is made up of 14 amino acids. The authors defined stable hyperthyroidism as no ophthalmopathy within 18 months of follow-up. Hyperthyroidism patients were newly diagnosed, ill under 2 months, and aged 18 to 65 years. RNA transcripts were the source from which TCR beta CDR3 regions were amplified. Following a first-round RT-PCR that used HTBI primers, a second-round multiplex PCR was carried out. Via MiXCR, TCRdb re-called the multiplex PCR reads, giving one row per CDR3 protein. The data hold over 500,000 distinct CDR3 sequences, with 20% to 25% observed a single time.

Sequencing was performed on peripheral blood. The genes are TRBV12-3 or TRBV12-4 and TRBJ2-7; D tentatively reads TRBD1 or TRBD2 (5 bases each). The sequence came from a woman between 18 and 29 years old with stable Graves' hyperthyroidism. Some clones in this sample may be carry-over from other donors' samples. CDR3 in DNA: TGTGCCAGCAGTTTAGGAGGGGTTTCCTACGAGCAGTACCTC. Translating it yields CASSLGGVSYEQYL.